Listed below are T cell receptor beta chains from one sample, sequenced in a study of CD8 T cells in ankylosing spondylitis. TCRdb analysed the 5' RACE reads with MiXCR anew, one entry per CDR3 protein. The profile shows about 160,000 distinct CDR3 sequences, roughly 10% of them singletons. Sequencing input: blood, either unsorted or a sorted T cell fraction (not recorded which). The receptors come from a female donor with ankylosing spondylitis or in good health (not recorded which). Each CDR3 is given with its conserved first and last residue. D genes are given only for firm matches. Clone size is stated in some rows and not others, as once, few, many or a class when expanded.

DNA: TGTGCCAGCAGCTTGGGAGGGTTAGCCTACGAGCAGTACTTC
CDR3: CASSLGGLAYEQYF
size: few
D: .
V: TRBV5-4
J: TRBJ2-7

DNA: TGTGCCAGCAGCCAAGGAGGACAGACCTACGAGCAGTACTTC
CDR3: CASSQGGQTYEQYF
size: .
D: .
V: TRBV14
J: TRBJ2-7

DNA: TGCGCCAGCAGCTCGGGACGGGACCCGACCCAGTACTTC
CDR3: CASSSGRDPTQYF
size: few
D: .
V: TRBV5-1
J: TRBJ2-5

DNA: TGTGCCAGTAGTACCCCGTGGCAGTCTGGAAACACCATATATTTT
CDR3: CASSTPWQSGNTIYF
size: few
D: .
V: TRBV19
J: TRBJ1-3

DNA: TGCGCCAGCAGCTCCCTAGAGACTAGCGCAGGTCGGTTTGGAACCTACGAGCAGTACTTC
CDR3: CASSSLETSAGRFGTYEQYF
size: few
D: TRBD2
V: TRBV5-1
J: TRBJ2-7

DNA: TGTGCCAGCTTGGACCCCGGGGGAGATACGCAGTATTTT
CDR3: CASLDPGGDTQYF
size: many
D: .
V: TRBV2
J: TRBJ2-3

DNA: TGTGCCAGCAGCTTAGGGGCTCCCGCGATGTACGAGCAGTACTTC
CDR3: CASSLGAPAMYEQYF
size: .
D: .
V: TRBV11-2
J: TRBJ2-7

DNA: TGCAGTGCTAGAGATGGACAGGGGAGATCTGGGGCCAACGTCCCTTTC
CDR3: CSARDGQGRSGANVPF
size: .
D: TRBD1
V: TRBV20-1
J: TRBJ2-6

DNA: TGTGCCAGCAAGGGGGGCGGGATCTCCTACGAGCAGTACTTC
CDR3: CASKGGGISYEQYF
size: .
D: .
V: TRBV2
J: TRBJ2-7

DNA: TGCAGTGCTACGGGAGCGGGGAGCTCCTACAATGAGCAGTTCTTC
CDR3: CSATGAGSSYNEQFF
size: .
D: TRBD2
V: TRBV20-1
J: TRBJ2-1

DNA: TGCGCCAGCAGCCCGGACTCCTCCGGGGCCAACGTCCTGACTTTC
CDR3: CASSPDSSGANVLTF
size: many
D: .
V: TRBV5-1
J: TRBJ2-6

DNA: TGTGCCAGCAGCTTCGGGAGCTCCTACAATGAGCAGTTCTTC
CDR3: CASSFGSSYNEQFF
size: many
D: .
V: TRBV27
J: TRBJ2-1

DNA: TGCAGCGTTGAAGAGGAGGCAGGGGCTGAGCAGTTCTTC
CDR3: CSVEEEAGAEQFF
size: many
D: .
V: TRBV29-1
J: TRBJ2-1

DNA: TGTGCCAGCAGCTCGTTCTACAATGAGCAGTTCTTC
CDR3: CASSSFYNEQFF
size: .
D: .
V: TRBV5-6
J: TRBJ2-1

DNA: TGTGCCAGCGGTGGGGGTACGCAGTATTTT
CDR3: CASGGGTQYF
size: many
D: .
V: TRBV9
J: TRBJ2-3

DNA: TGTGCCAGCAGTCGGGACAGGGGCTACGAGCAGTACTTC
CDR3: CASSRDRGYEQYF
size: many
D: TRBD1
V: TRBV7-8
J: TRBJ2-7

DNA: TGTGCCACCAGCAGAATCCCAAGCGGGAGCTCCTACGAGCAGTACTTC
CDR3: CATSRIPSGSSYEQYF
size: .
D: TRBD2
V: TRBV15
J: TRBJ2-7

DNA: TGTGCCAGCAGTTCCGCGGGGGCCACCGGGGAGCTGTTTTTT
CDR3: CASSSAGATGELFF
size: many
D: .
V: TRBV6-2/TRBV6-3
J: TRBJ2-2

DNA: TGCGCCAGCAGCCAAGTACGGGAGGGTCCAGATACGCAGTATTTT
CDR3: CASSQVREGPDTQYF
size: many
D: TRBD2
V: TRBV4-3
J: TRBJ2-3

DNA: TGTGCCTGGGCCGGGACAGGGGCCTACGAGCAGTACTTC
CDR3: CAWAGTGAYEQYF
size: .
D: TRBD1
V: TRBV30
J: TRBJ2-7

DNA: TGTGCCAGCAGTGGCGGAGAGCAGCCCCAGCATTTT
CDR3: CASSGGEQPQHF
size: few
D: .
V: TRBV2
J: TRBJ1-5

DNA: TGTGCCAGCAGCCAAGGGGGAAGTGAGCAGTTCTTC
CDR3: CASSQGGSEQFF
size: .
D: .
V: TRBV4-2
J: TRBJ2-1